The rows below give T cell receptor beta chains drawn from one sample of a study of blood T cell repertoires in COVID-19. Repertoires were generated with immunoSEQ multiplex PCR, while TCRdb's copy carries only in-frame clones and drops some. The table includes roughly 250,000 clones, 88% detected once. Sequencing was performed on PBMCs or T cells enriched from blood (not recorded which). Every receptor here comes from a woman between 50 and 59 years old who had recovered from COVID-19. The CDR3 runs from the conserved cysteine through the conserved F or W. Each record gives: J gene, V gene, clone size, D gene, CDR3 protein, CDR3 DNA. The D gene is left open where the match is weak. Not every row has a clone size; where given, it reads once, few, many or a size class.

j_gene: TRBJ2-1
v_gene: TRBV2
abundance: NA
d_gene: TRBD2
CDR3aa: CASSSGRSEQFF
CDR3nt: TGTGCCAGCTCTAGCGGGAGAAGTGAGCAGTTCTTC

j_gene: TRBJ1-1
v_gene: TRBV5-1
abundance: once
d_gene: NA
CDR3aa: CASSLATGTEAFF
CDR3nt: TGCGCCAGCAGCTTGGCAACTGGGACAGAAGCTTTCTTT

j_gene: TRBJ2-7
v_gene: TRBV5-1
abundance: few
d_gene: NA
CDR3aa: CASSLAAGAGLVEQYF
CDR3nt: TGCGCCAGCAGCTTGGCCGCGGGGGCAGGCCTTGTCGAGCAGTACTTC

j_gene: TRBJ1-4
v_gene: TRBV4-2
abundance: NA
d_gene: TRBD1
CDR3aa: CASSQDHSGTGRVTNEKLFF
CDR3nt: TGTGCCAGCAGCCAAGATCACTCCGGGACAGGGAGGGTGACTAATGAAAAACTGTTTTTT

j_gene: TRBJ1-4
v_gene: TRBV4-3
abundance: few
d_gene: NA
CDR3aa: CASSPLTGSEKLFF
CDR3nt: TGCGCCAGCAGCCCTTTAACAGGCTCCGAAAAACTGTTTTTT

j_gene: TRBJ2-7
v_gene: TRBV6-2/TRBV6-3
abundance: NA
d_gene: NA
CDR3aa: CASSYSVQAYEQYF
CDR3nt: TGTGCCAGCAGTTATTCAGTTCAGGCCTACGAGCAGTACTTC

j_gene: TRBJ1-2
v_gene: TRBV4-3
abundance: NA
d_gene: TRBD1
CDR3aa: CASSTGVGYGYTF
CDR3nt: TGCGCCAGCAGCACAGGGGTTGGCTATGGCTACACCTTC

j_gene: TRBJ1-5
v_gene: TRBV28
abundance: NA
d_gene: TRBD1
CDR3aa: CASSFFGTGAPYQPQHF
CDR3nt: TGTGCCAGCAGTTTTTTCGGGACAGGGGCTCCTTATCAGCCCCAGCATTTT

j_gene: TRBJ1-2
v_gene: TRBV7-9
abundance: NA
d_gene: TRBD1
CDR3aa: CASSLNPGQGLGGYTF
CDR3nt: TGTGCCAGCAGCCTCAATCCGGGACAGGGGTTGGGCGGCTACACCTTC

j_gene: TRBJ2-6
v_gene: TRBV11-2
abundance: few
d_gene: NA
CDR3aa: CASSLFIRSGANVLTF
CDR3nt: TGTGCCAGCAGCTTATTTATCCGCTCTGGGGCCAACGTCCTGACTTTC

j_gene: TRBJ1-1
v_gene: TRBV18
abundance: few
d_gene: TRBD1
CDR3aa: CASSETGITEAFF
CDR3nt: TGTGCCAGCTCAGAGACAGGGATCACTGAAGCTTTCTTT

j_gene: TRBJ2-7
v_gene: TRBV6-1
abundance: NA
d_gene: TRBD2
CDR3aa: CASSDLYSGSGSLSSYEQYF
CDR3nt: TGTGCCAGCAGTGATTTATATAGCGGTAGCGGGAGCCTTAGCTCCTACGAGCAGTACTTC

j_gene: TRBJ1-1
v_gene: TRBV30
abundance: NA
d_gene: NA
CDR3aa: CAWDSLNTEAFF
CDR3nt: TGTGCCTGGGACAGTCTGAACACTGAAGCTTTCTTT

j_gene: TRBJ2-3
v_gene: TRBV18
abundance: NA
d_gene: TRBD1
CDR3aa: CASSQDRVTDTQYF
CDR3nt: TGTGCCAGCTCACAAGACAGGGTCACAGATACGCAGTATTTT

j_gene: TRBJ1-1
v_gene: TRBV7-9
abundance: NA
d_gene: NA
CDR3aa: CASSPSTYMNTEAFF
CDR3nt: TGTGCCAGCAGTCCAAGTACGTACATGAACACTGAAGCTTTCTTT

j_gene: TRBJ2-7
v_gene: TRBV16
abundance: NA
d_gene: NA
CDR3aa: CASSQSGQSSYEQYF
CDR3nt: TGTGCCAGCAGCCAATCGGGACAAAGTTCCTACGAGCAGTACTTC

j_gene: TRBJ1-1
v_gene: TRBV5-5
abundance: NA
d_gene: NA
CDR3aa: CASRDSINTEAFF
CDR3nt: TGTGCCAGCAGGGACAGCATAAACACTGAAGCTTTCTTT

j_gene: TRBJ1-5
v_gene: TRBV7-9
abundance: NA
d_gene: TRBD1
CDR3aa: CASSLYQGGLNQPQHF
CDR3nt: TGTGCCAGCAGCTTATACCAGGGGGGTTTGAATCAGCCCCAGCATTTT